One sample yielded the 23 T cell receptor beta chains listed below, sequenced in a study of blood T cell repertoires in COVID-19. The assay was immunoSEQ multiplex PCR, and TCRdb's table has in-frame clones only and misses some. Of roughly 230,000 clones detected, under 90% appear once; the ten largest clones hold around 4.2%. The sample comprised PBMCs or T cells enriched from blood (not recorded which). These TCRs come from a woman aged 25 to 45 with acute COVID-19.

The chain recombines TRBV10-2 with TRBJ2-1, with D unclear. V lost 8 bases to trimming and J lost 0 bases, with 11 bases between them. Per the germline V gene, CDR1 is WSHSY and CDR2 is SAAADI. CDR3 length: 14 residues. Here the CDR3 reads CASARMSSYNEQFF. The CDR3 DNA is TGCGCCAGCGCTAGAATGAGCTCCTACAATGAGCAGTTCTTC.

The genes are TRBV6-1 and TRBJ2-3; 10 positions match TRBD2. The CDR3 has 16 residues. V was clipped by 2 bases and J by 1 base; unmatched bases: 3. Germline V gene sequence: CDR1 MNHNS, CDR2 SASEGT. The CDR3 DNA reads as TGTGCCAGCAGTGAAAGCGGGGGGGCCGGCACAGATACGCAGTATTTT. It yields the protein CASSESGGAGTDTQYF.

The rearrangement links TRBV11-2 to TRBJ2-2, with 8 bases matching TRBD1. The V gene end was trimmed by 5 bases and the J gene end by 6 bases; junction bases not matched to a gene: 2. Per germline, CDR1 SGHAT and CDR2 FQNNGV. This CDR3 has 13 residues. This chain's CDR3 is CASSQQGAGELFF. The DNA of the CDR3 is TGTGCCAGCAGCCAACAGGGGGCCGGGGAGCTGTTTTTT.

This clone was counted a few times. The CDR3 protein is CASSRILPGQLQYNNEKLFF. DNA for the CDR3: TGTGCCAGCAGCCGGATCTTGCCGGGACAGCTGCAGTATAACAATGAAAAACTGTTTTTT. The chain combines TRBV14 with TRBJ1-4, with 7 bases that match TRBD1. This CDR3 is built from 20 residues. V lost 4 bases, J lost 5 bases, and 22 bases stayed unmatched. Germline loops: CDR1 SGHDN, CDR2 FVKESK.

The chain recombines TRBV23-1 with TRBJ1-1; possible D gene TRBD1, 6 bases. TRBV23-1 counts as an open reading frame of uncertain function. This CDR3 has 18 residues. Trimming took 2 bases from V and 1 from J, leaving 20 bases between them. The CDR3 loop reads CASSQKRQAERRNTEAFF. CDR3 coding DNA: TGCGCCAGCAGTCAAAAGCGACAGGCGGAACGTCGGAACACTGAAGCTTTCTTT.

This sequence joins TRBV30 and TRBJ1-2, with D perhaps TRBD1 (6 bases). This CDR3 region has 12 residues. Germline V CDR1 and CDR2: GTSNPN, SVGIG (reference sequence). V was pared by 5 bases and J by 4 bases, with 11 bases between. Written as DNA, the CDR3 is TGTGCCTGGTTGGGGGCCCCCTATGGCTACACCTTC. Its protein product is CAWLGAPYGYTF.

This clone occurred once. This chain links TRBV5-1 with TRBJ1-1; 7 nucleotides align to TRBD1. The CDR3 is 11 amino acids. The V gene end was trimmed by 5 bases and the J gene end by 8 bases; junction bases not matched to a gene: 3. CDR1 is SGHRS and CDR2 is YFSETQ in the germline V gene. The CDR3 sequence: CASRGQKEAFF. DNA of the CDR3: TGCGCCAGCAGGGGACAGAAGGAAGCTTTCTTT.

V gene TRBV7-2 combines with J gene TRBJ2-5, with a tentative D call TRBD2 (6 bases). Germline V gene data show CDR1 as SGHTA and CDR2 as FQGNSA. V was shortened by 1 base and J by 7 bases, with 13 bases between the two germline ends. The CDR3 consists of 14 residues. CDR3 loop: CASSLDTSTGTQYF. The CDR3 DNA is TGTGCCAGCAGCTTAGACACTAGCACGGGGACCCAGTACTTC.

The V and J genes are TRBV19 and TRBJ1-5; maybe TRBD1 (5 bases). Germline lookup yields CDR1 LNHDA and CDR2 SQIVND (reference sequence). Trimming pared 7 bases from V and 7 bases from J, leaving 11 bases between. This CDR3 spans 12 amino acids. In DNA, the CDR3 is TGTGCCAGTAATTGGGGGGACCAGCCCCAGCATTTT. The encoded protein is CASNWGDQPQHF.

The chain joins TRBV4-3 to TRBJ1-3; 8 nucleotides align to TRBD1. The CDR3 has 14 residues. Germline CDR1 LGHNA, CDR2 YSLEER. V dropped 2 bases and J dropped 7; count of bases not matched to a gene: 4. The CDR3 DNA reads as TGCGCCAGCAGCCAAAGGGACAGGTGGAACACCATATATTTT. Protein sequence: CASSQRDRWNTIYF.

V gene TRBV7-2 combines with J gene TRBJ2-7; 10 bases map to TRBD1. The trim removed 6 bases at V and 4 bases at J, leaving 9 bases unmatched. This CDR3 has 15 amino acids. The germline V gene has CDR1 SGHTA and CDR2 FQGNSA. The chain's CDR3 is CASSFKGTGAYEQYF. The DNA for the CDR3 is TGTGCCAGCAGTTTTAAAGGGACAGGGGCGTACGAGCAGTACTTC.

The chain combines TRBV3-1 (or the pseudogene TRBV3-2) with TRBJ2-3; 11 nucleotides match TRBD2. With 3 bases clipped from V and 2 bases from J, the junction kept 4 bases outside the gene matches. CDR1 is LGHDT and CDR2 is YNNKEL in the germline V gene (reference sequence). This CDR3 has 16 residues. As DNA, the CDR3 is TGTGCCAGCAGCCACCCTAGCGGGGGGCCCACAGATACGCAGTATTTT. This gives the protein CASSHPSGGPTDTQYF.

This chain uses TRBV7-9 with TRBJ2-7; 7 bases map to TRBD1. The CDR3 extends over 14 amino acids. Trimming took 5 bases from V and 2 from J; bases not matched to a gene: 6. The germline V gene has CDR1 SEHNR and CDR2 FQNEAQ (reference sequence). The CDR3 spells CASSHSGQAYEQYF. The CDR3 DNA reads TGTGCCAGCAGCCATTCAGGACAGGCCTACGAGCAGTACTTC.

The rearrangement joins TRBV24-1 to TRBJ2-1; 10 bases map to TRBD1. CDR1 is KGHDR, CDR2 SFDVKD, per germline. The V and J ends lost 2 bases and 5 bases, in that order; junction bases with no gene match: 8. This CDR3 has 17 residues. CDR3 nucleotide sequence: TGTGCCACCAGTGATTCCCGCAGAGGGACAGGGGACAATGAGCAGTTCTTC. It specifies CATSDSRRGTGDNEQFF.

As DNA, the CDR3 is TGTGCCAGCAGCGTAGGCGGGAGCACAGATACGCAGTATTTT. Translation: CASSVGGSTDTQYF. This chain uses TRBV9 with TRBJ2-3; TRBD2 might be the D (5 bases). The CDR3 is 14 amino acids. With 0 bases removed from V and 0 bases from J, the gap between germline ends came to 5 bases. Germline CDR1 SGDLS, CDR2 YYNGEE.

V gene TRBV19 combines with J gene TRBJ1-5; 7 positions match TRBD1. From germline, CDR1 is LNHDA and CDR2 SQIVND (reference sequence). The junction had 3 bases not matched to a gene; V was cut back by 4 bases and J by 6 bases. CDR3 length: 13 amino acids. Here the CDR3 DNA reads TGTGCCAGTAGTACCGACAGGGTTCAGCCCCAGCATTTT. Its protein product is CASSTDRVQPQHF.

This chain joins TRBV5-6 and TRBJ2-7; D remains unclear. This CDR3 contains 12 residues. Trimming pared 1 base from V and 3 bases from J, leaving 5 bases between. CDR1 is SGHDT, CDR2 YYEEEE, per germline. This chain's CDR3 is CASSLRSYEQYF. The CDR3 DNA reads TGTGCCAGCAGCTTGCGCAGCTACGAGCAGTACTTC.

This clone was picked up many times. The V gene is TRBV10-3, the J gene TRBJ1-2, with no clear D. CDR3 size: 14 residues. The germline gives CDR1 ENHRY, CDR2 SYGVKD. Trimming removed 2 bases at V and 3 bases at J, with 10 bases between. The CDR3 DNA sequence: TGTGCCATCAGTGAGGGACTTTACTACTATGGCTACACCTTC. This translates into CAISEGLYYYGYTF.

This sequence joins TRBV25-1 and TRBJ1-1, with unresolved D. Germline CDR1 and CDR2: MGHDK and SYGVNS. The CDR3 totals 14 residues. Trimming left V 2 bases short and J 2 bases short, with 9 bases between. The CDR3, as DNA: TGTGCCAGCAGTGAACGTAGAGGAAACACTGAAGCTTTCTTT. It is translated as CASSERRGNTEAFF.

The chain employs TRBV3-1 (or the pseudogene TRBV3-2) and TRBJ2-1; D gene unclear. The V end was cut by 1 base, the J end by 9 bases, with 10 bases between. Germline-derived CDR1 and CDR2 are LGHDT and YNNKEL (reference sequence). This CDR3 spans 13 amino acids. CDR3 sequence: CASSQGDWSEQFF. The CDR3 DNA is TGTGCCAGCAGCCAAGGCGACTGGTCTGAGCAGTTCTTC.

The CDR3 region has the DNA TGCGCCAGCAGCCCGTTTGTGTCCCCCTCTGACGAGCAGTACTTC. As protein: CASSPFVSPSDEQYF. This chain uses TRBV4-1 with TRBJ2-7; D unresolved. Trimming removed 4 bases from V and 5 bases from J, with 18 bases in between. The germline V gene encodes CDR1 MGHRA and CDR2 YSYEKL. The CDR3 extends over 15 amino acids.

The rearrangement joins TRBV27 to TRBJ1-4, with D possibly being TRBD1 (5 bases). The CDR3 has 13 residues. V dropped 6 bases and J dropped 4 bases, with 9 bases sitting between them. Germline values: CDR1 MNHEY, CDR2 SMNVEV (reference sequence). The CDR3 protein is CASSTGGNEKLFF. The CDR3 DNA reads as TGTGCCAGCAGCACGGGGGGTAATGAAAAACTGTTTTTT.

This rearrangement joins TRBV2 to TRBJ1-2, with no clear D. The germline V gene encodes CDR1 SNHLY and CDR2 FYNNEI. Trimming left V 7 bases short and J 4 bases short, with 13 bases between. This CDR3 comprises 13 residues. CDR3 DNA: TGTGCCAGCAAGAGGTCTTCCTCCTATGGCTACACCTTC. This gives the protein CASKRSSSYGYTF.